The rows below give T cell receptor beta chains drawn from one sample of a study of blood T cells in healthy people across ages. TCRdb reprocessed the 5' RACE reads via MiXCR and lists one record per CDR3 protein. The data show about 580,000 distinct CDR3 sequences, less than 60% seen once. The material sequenced was blood. These receptors came from a man older than 75 in good health. The CDR3 runs from the conserved cysteine through the conserved F or W. D genes are given only for firm matches. Not all rows give a size; the values are once, few, many and, for expanded clones, a class.

D gene: -
clone size: -
V gene: TRBV20-1
J gene: TRBJ1-4
CDR3 protein: CSASREGGTNEKLFF
CDR3 DNA: TGCAGTGCTAGTCGTGAAGGAGGAACTAATGAAAAACTGTTTTTT

D gene: -
clone size: -
V gene: TRBV11-3
J gene: TRBJ2-1
CDR3 protein: CASSLREIGEQFF
CDR3 DNA: TGTGCCAGCAGCTTAAGAGAGATCGGTGAGCAGTTCTTC

D gene: TRBD1
clone size: few
V gene: TRBV27
J gene: TRBJ2-7
CDR3 protein: CASSWTGCKQYF
CDR3 DNA: TGTGCCAGCAGTTGGACAGGGTGCAAGCAGTACTTC

D gene: TRBD2
clone size: few
V gene: TRBV20-1
J gene: TRBJ2-3
CDR3 protein: CSARRTSITDTQYF
CDR3 DNA: TGCAGTGCTAGAAGGACTAGTATCACAGATACGCAGTATTTT

D gene: TRBD1
clone size: -
V gene: TRBV7-2
J gene: TRBJ1-4
CDR3 protein: CASSLRPSGTGGKLFF
CDR3 DNA: TGTGCCAGCAGCTTAAGGCCCTCCGGGACAGGGGGAAAACTGTTTTTT

D gene: TRBD2
clone size: -
V gene: TRBV29-1
J gene: TRBJ2-3
CDR3 protein: CSVEGSSGGVDTQYF
CDR3 DNA: TGCAGCGTTGAGGGATCTAGCGGGGGCGTGGATACGCAGTATTTT

D gene: -
clone size: -
V gene: TRBV12-3/TRBV12-4
J gene: TRBJ2-7
CDR3 protein: CASSLALGRISSDEQYF
CDR3 DNA: TGTGCCAGCAGTTTAGCGCTTGGAAGGATCTCGTCGGACGAGCAGTACTTC

D gene: TRBD2
clone size: -
V gene: TRBV29-1
J gene: TRBJ2-3
CDR3 protein: CSVETRLAESTDTQYF
CDR3 DNA: TGCAGCGTTGAAACGCGACTAGCGGAAAGCACAGATACGCAGTATTTT

D gene: TRBD1
clone size: many
V gene: TRBV29-1
J gene: TRBJ2-7
CDR3 protein: CSVDWGQGESEQYF
CDR3 DNA: TGCAGCGTTGACTGGGGGCAGGGGGAGAGTGAGCAGTACTTC

D gene: -
clone size: few
V gene: TRBV5-1
J gene: TRBJ2-7
CDR3 protein: CASSGRLGTYEQYF
CDR3 DNA: TGCGCCAGCAGCGGGCGACTGGGTACCTACGAGCAGTACTTC

D gene: -
clone size: -
V gene: TRBV28
J gene: TRBJ2-1
CDR3 protein: CASRARGSSYNERFF
CDR3 DNA: TGTGCCAGCAGGGCTAGGGGTTCCTCCTACAATGAGCGGTTCTTC

D gene: TRBD2
clone size: few
V gene: TRBV20-1
J gene: TRBJ2-1
CDR3 protein: CSATSSAGGNYNEQFF
CDR3 DNA: TGCAGTGCCACTTCCTCAGCGGGGGGGAACTACAATGAGCAGTTCTTC

D gene: -
clone size: many
V gene: TRBV5-1
J gene: TRBJ1-1
CDR3 protein: CASSLSGPGDTEAFF
CDR3 DNA: TGCGCCAGCAGCTTGTCCGGCCCCGGAGACACTGAAGCTTTCTTT

D gene: TRBD1
clone size: many
V gene: TRBV6-6
J gene: TRBJ2-7
CDR3 protein: CASSYRGTGDSGEQYF
CDR3 DNA: TGTGCCAGCAGTTACCGGGGGACAGGGGATTCGGGGGAGCAGTACTTC

D gene: -
clone size: few
V gene: TRBV20-1
J gene: TRBJ2-7
CDR3 protein: CSARSGFAYEQYF
CDR3 DNA: TGCAGTGCTAGGTCCGGGTTCGCCTACGAGCAGTACTTC

D gene: TRBD2
clone size: -
V gene: TRBV20-1
J gene: TRBJ2-1
CDR3 protein: CSASTSGGPYNEQFF
CDR3 DNA: TGCAGTGCCTCGACTAGCGGGGGCCCCTACAATGAGCAGTTCTTC

D gene: TRBD2
clone size: few
V gene: TRBV4-2
J gene: TRBJ2-7
CDR3 protein: CASSQEASGDIYEQYF
CDR3 DNA: TGTGCCAGCAGCCAAGAGGCGAGCGGGGATATCTACGAGCAGTACTTC

D gene: TRBD1
clone size: few
V gene: TRBV6-2/TRBV6-3
J gene: TRBJ2-7
CDR3 protein: CASSYVGTGSYEQYF
CDR3 DNA: TGTGCCAGCAGTTACGTCGGGACAGGGTCCTACGAGCAGTACTTC

D gene: TRBD2
clone size: -
V gene: TRBV9
J gene: TRBJ2-1
CDR3 protein: CASSASGRHNEQFF
CDR3 DNA: TGTGCCAGCAGCGCTAGCGGGAGACACAATGAGCAGTTCTTC

D gene: -
clone size: -
V gene: TRBV7-2
J gene: TRBJ2-1
CDR3 protein: CASSLGGQEEQFF
CDR3 DNA: TGTGCCAGCAGCTTAGGAGGACAAGAGGAGCAGTTCTTC

D gene: TRBD1
clone size: few
V gene: TRBV29-1
J gene: TRBJ2-1
CDR3 protein: CSVAGTGGCEQFF
CDR3 DNA: TGCAGCGTCGCCGGGACAGGGGGCTGTGAGCAGTTCTTC

D gene: TRBD1
clone size: -
V gene: TRBV29-1
J gene: TRBJ2-5
CDR3 protein: CSVGQAKETQYF
CDR3 DNA: TGCAGCGTGGGACAGGCAAAAGAGACCCAGTACTTC

D gene: -
clone size: -
V gene: TRBV20-1
J gene: TRBJ2-1
CDR3 protein: CSASKLAPVPYNEQFF
CDR3 DNA: TGCAGTGCTAGTAAACTAGCACCAGTCCCCTACAATGAGCAGTTCTTC

D gene: TRBD2
clone size: -
V gene: TRBV7-3
J gene: TRBJ2-1
CDR3 protein: CASSLSPSGMASYNEQFF
CDR3 DNA: TGTGCCAGCAGCTTAAGCCCTAGCGGGATGGCGTCCTACAATGAGCAGTTCTTC

D gene: -
clone size: -
V gene: TRBV20-1
J gene: TRBJ1-1
CDR3 protein: CSAHRSTEAFF
CDR3 DNA: TGCAGTGCCCACCGGAGCACTGAAGCTTTCTTT

D gene: -
clone size: few
V gene: TRBV7-6
J gene: TRBJ2-7
CDR3 protein: CASSLGIGGLSYEQYF
CDR3 DNA: TGTGCCAGCAGCTTAGGGATCGGGGGGCTATCCTACGAGCAGTACTTC

D gene: -
clone size: few
V gene: TRBV29-1
J gene: TRBJ2-3
CDR3 protein: CSVVDGTQYF
CDR3 DNA: TGCAGCGTTGTTGACGGTACGCAGTATTTT

D gene: -
clone size: many
V gene: TRBV7-2
J gene: TRBJ2-7
CDR3 protein: CASSLNRLDEQYF
CDR3 DNA: TGTGCCAGCAGCTTGAACAGGCTTGACGAGCAGTACTTC

D gene: -
clone size: few
V gene: TRBV4-1
J gene: TRBJ1-1
CDR3 protein: CASSQDRMNTEAFF
CDR3 DNA: TGCGCCAGCAGCCAAGATCGCATGAACACTGAAGCTTTCTTT

D gene: -
clone size: few
V gene: TRBV28
J gene: TRBJ1-2
CDR3 protein: CASSLEAGYGYTF
CDR3 DNA: TGTGCCAGCAGTTTGGAGGCAGGGTATGGCTACACCTTC

D gene: TRBD2
clone size: -
V gene: TRBV30
J gene: TRBJ2-1
CDR3 protein: CGLAAYNEQFF
CDR3 DNA: TGTGGCCTAGCGGCTTACAATGAGCAGTTCTTC

D gene: TRBD2
clone size: -
V gene: TRBV7-3
J gene: TRBJ2-5
CDR3 protein: CASSLKAGTTNWEQYF
CDR3 DNA: TGTGCCAGCAGCTTAAAGGCCGGGACTACCAACTGGGAGCAGTACTTC

D gene: -
clone size: -
V gene: TRBV4-1
J gene: TRBJ2-7
CDR3 protein: CASSQVPRRDGTYEQYF
CDR3 DNA: TGCGCCAGCAGCCAAGTCCCGAGGCGGGACGGTACCTACGAGCAGTACTTC

D gene: -
clone size: -
V gene: TRBV20-1
J gene: TRBJ1-2
CDR3 protein: CSARDMGSYGYTF
CDR3 DNA: TGCAGTGCTAGAGATATGGGAAGCTATGGCTACACCTTC

D gene: TRBD1
clone size: -
V gene: TRBV7-9
J gene: TRBJ1-1
CDR3 protein: CASSQRGTVRTEAFF
CDR3 DNA: TGTGCCAGCAGCCAACGTGGGACAGTCAGGACTGAAGCTTTCTTT

D gene: -
clone size: -
V gene: TRBV6-2/TRBV6-3
J gene: TRBJ2-3
CDR3 protein: CASSYSESMTTAQYF
CDR3 DNA: TGTGCCAGCAGTTACTCCGAATCCATGACTACTGCGCAGTATTTT

D gene: -
clone size: -
V gene: TRBV7-2
J gene: TRBJ2-1
CDR3 protein: CASSLGPSEIPPYNEQFF
CDR3 DNA: TGTGCCAGCAGCTTAGGTCCTAGCGAAATTCCACCCTACAATGAGCAGTTCTTC

D gene: -
clone size: -
V gene: TRBV7-8
J gene: TRBJ2-1
CDR3 protein: CASSLARPETQFF
CDR3 DNA: TGTGCCAGCAGCTTAGCCAGGCCAGAGACCCAGTTCTTC

D gene: TRBD2
clone size: -
V gene: TRBV5-1
J gene: TRBJ2-1
CDR3 protein: CASSFRRIAGGPSSYNEQFF
CDR3 DNA: TGCGCCAGCAGCTTCAGAAGGATAGCGGGAGGGCCGAGCTCTTACAATGAGCAGTTCTTC